The clone carrying this T cell receptor (beta chain) was detected many times. Its matching antigen is unknown. The CDR3 loop spans 14 amino acids. CDR1 is SQVTM and CDR2 is ANQGSEA in the germline V gene. The junction had 10 bases not matched to a gene; V was cut back by 6 bases and J by 3 bases. The repertoire was sequenced with immunoSEQ multiplex PCR; TCRdb's copy has only in-frame clones and lacks some. The sample shows fewer than 70,000 clones, around 75% of them seen only once. These data come from a study of T cell clones after liver transplantation. Whole-study results and caveats: A significant post-transplant drop in circulating graft-donor-reactive CD4 TCRbeta sequences occurred in most of the 8 subjects.

The rearrangement joins TRBV29-1 to TRBJ1-1; 7 nucleotides agree with TRBD1. The TCR comes from a human donor who received a liver transplant. Sample: CD4+ T cells from blood, taken before liver transplant. CDR3 sequence: CSVNLGTVDTEAFF. For the CDR3, the DNA is TGCAGCGTCAACCTTGGGACAGTGGACACTGAAGCTTTCTTT.